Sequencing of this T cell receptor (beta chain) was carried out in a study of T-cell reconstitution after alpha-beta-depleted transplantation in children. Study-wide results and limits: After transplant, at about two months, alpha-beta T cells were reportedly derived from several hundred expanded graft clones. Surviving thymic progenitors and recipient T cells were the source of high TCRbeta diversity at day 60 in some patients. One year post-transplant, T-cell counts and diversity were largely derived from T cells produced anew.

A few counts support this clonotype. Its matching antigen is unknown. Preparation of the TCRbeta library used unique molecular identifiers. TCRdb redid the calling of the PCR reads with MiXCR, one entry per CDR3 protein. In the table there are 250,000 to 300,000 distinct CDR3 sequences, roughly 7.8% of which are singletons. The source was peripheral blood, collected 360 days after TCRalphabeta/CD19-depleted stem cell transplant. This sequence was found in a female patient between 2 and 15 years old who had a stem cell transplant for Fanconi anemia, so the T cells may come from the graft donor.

The CDR3 DNA follows: TGTGCCAGCAGCCTACTCAGGGGGGGCAATGAAAAACTGTTTTTT. Protein: CASSLLRGGNEKLFF. This sequence joins TRBV5-6 and TRBJ1-4, with 7 positions matching TRBD1. V gave up 4 bases and J gave up 5 bases; unmatched junction bases: 8. Per germline, CDR1 SGHDT and CDR2 YYEEEE. This CDR3 has 15 amino acids.